Included here is one T cell receptor beta chain sequence, with context. Its target is not known. PCR amplification relied on 60 Vbeta primers (plus 13 Jbeta primers). Data came from immunoSEQ multiplex PCR; TCRdb stores just in-frame clones and leaves some out. Of approximately 120,000 clones detected, 81% appear once; the ten largest clones hold around 2.2%. The sample is drawn from a study of cytomegalovirus exposure and HLA in healthy donors. Study summary: From HLA-typed donors, an early data release held around 85 million unique TCRs. The study, taken as a whole, reports: Another analysis was done later, and it associated approximately 18,000 TCR beta sequences with HLA alleles at 0.05 false discovery rate. Per a prior analysis, the majority of TCR beta V segments were productive roughly 90% or roughly 30% of the time. Presence/absence analyses treated sequencing depth as roughly uniform across donors.

V shed 0 bases and J shed 4 bases, with 4 bases lying between them. The CDR3 consists of 12 residues. Germline-derived CDR1 and CDR2 are SEHNR and FQNEAQ (reference sequence). The sequence came from a woman aged 25-40 years in good health and CMV-seronegative. V is TRBV7-9 and J is TRBJ2-7; D remains unclear. The sequenced sample consisted of PBMCs. The CDR3 DNA reads as TGTGCCAGCAGCTTAGCCCTTTACGAGCAGTACTTC. Protein sequence: CASSLALYEQYF.